This entry lists 14 T cell receptor beta chains sequenced from one sample in a study of T cell responses to AZD1222 COVID-19 vaccine. Libraries were prepared by immunoSEQ multiplex PCR; TCRdb keeps only in-frame clonotypes and omits some of them. The top ten clones hold 0.75% to 1% of a sample with approximately 190,000 clones, around 90% of them seen once. The sample here was peripheral blood, taken on day 0 of AZD1222 vaccination. The receptor source for this set is an adult in good health.

The chain carries TRBV11-2 and TRBJ2-1, with 8 bases matching TRBD2. Trimming cost V 10 bases and J 0 bases; bases outside gene matches: 8. The CDR3 is 15 residues long. The germline V gene encodes CDR1 SGHAT and CDR2 FQNNGV. CDR3 sequence (DNA): TGTGCCACCGGGGCGGGACTAGGCTCCTACAATGAGCAGTTCTTC. It specifies CATGAGLGSYNEQFF.

Points on this clone: The same CDR3 can be traced to other DNA sequences in this sample. This sequence joins TRBV7-2 and TRBJ1-4; tentatively, D is TRBD1 (6 bases). The V end was cut by 3 bases, the J end by 4 bases, with 9 bases between. The germline CDR1 and CDR2 sequences are SGHTA and FQGNSA. The CDR3 extends over 14 amino acids. This CDR3 is CASSFGGSNEKLFF. CDR3 nucleotides: TGTGCCAGCAGCTTTGGGGGCAGTAATGAAAAACTGTTTTTT.

The chain joins TRBV5-4 to TRBJ2-7; possibly TRBD1 or TRBD2 for D (5 bases each). From germline, CDR1 is SGHNT and CDR2 YYREEE (reference sequence). V was cut by 4 bases and J by 5 bases, with 16 bases left in between. CDR3 length equals 14 residues. Here the CDR3 reads CASSMGRSLDEQYF. CDR3 bases: TGTGCCAGCAGCATGGGACGGTCCTTGGACGAGCAGTACTTC. Using reference TRBV5-4 and TRBJ2-7 for the parts outside the CDR3, the full variable domain is ETGVTQSPTHLIKTRGQQVTLRCSSQSGHNTVSWYQQALGQGPQFIFQYYREEENGRGNFPPRFSGLQFPNYSSELNVNALELDDSALYLCASSMGRSLDEQYFGPGTRLTVT.

The rearrangement joins TRBV7-9 to TRBJ1-2; 7 bases are shared with TRBD1. CDR3 length equals 16 residues. V lost 6 bases to trimming and J lost 0 bases; unmatched junction nucleotides: 10. Germline CDR1 reads SEHNR; CDR2 reads FQNEAQ (reference sequence). CDR3 in amino acids: CASRQRTGEANYGYTF. The CDR3 DNA reads TGTGCCAGCAGGCAACGGACAGGCGAAGCTAACTATGGCTACACCTTC. The entire variable domain, with the rest obtained from reference TRBV7-9 and TRBJ1-2, is as follows: DTGVSQNPRHKITKRGQNVTFRCDPISEHNRLYWYRQTLGQGPEFLTYFQNEAQLEKSRLLSDRFSAERPKGSFSTLEIQRTEQGDSAMYLCASRQRTGEANYGYTFGSGTRLTVV.

This chain joins TRBV28 and TRBJ2-5, with 7 bases lining up with TRBD2. This CDR3 region has 14 residues. V was pared by 3 bases and J by 5 bases, with 6 bases of the junction left unmatched. Per germline, CDR1 MDHEN and CDR2 SYDVKM. The CDR3 loop is CASSLGGWGETQYF. DNA for the CDR3: TGTGCCAGCAGTTTGGGAGGGTGGGGCGAGACCCAGTACTTC.

The rearrangement links TRBV6-5 to TRBJ1-1; the D gene is possibly TRBD1 (5 bases). CDR1 is MNHEY, CDR2 SVGAGI, per germline. This CDR3 spans 13 amino acids. Deletions cut 4 bases from V and 3 bases from J, with 9 bases between. The CDR3: CASSLDKHTEAFF. In DNA form, the CDR3 reads TGTGCCAGCAGTTTGGACAAGCACACTGAAGCTTTCTTT.

CDR3 nucleotide sequence: TGTGCCAGCAGCTTAGGTATATGGGGCAGCAGGGGAGATACGCAGTATTTT. As protein: CASSLGIWGSRGDTQYF. J is TRBJ2-3 and V is TRBV7-9; D might be TRBD1 (6 bases). CDR3 length: 17 residues. Germline CDR1 is SEHNR and CDR2 is FQNEAQ (reference sequence). Trimming took off 1 base at V and 5 bases at J, with 19 bases between the two ends.

This chain links TRBV24-1 with TRBJ2-2; 8 bases map to TRBD2. Germline values: CDR1 KGHDR, CDR2 SFDVKD. V lost 7 bases and J lost 6; bases outside the gene matches: 9. The CDR3 totals 15 residues. CDR3 sequence: CATRESGTRAGELFF. Written as DNA, the CDR3 is TGTGCCACCAGGGAGTCTGGGACTAGAGCCGGGGAGCTGTTTTTT.

This clone has a handful of counts. The V call is TRBV20-1, the J call TRBJ2-7, with D perhaps TRBD1 (6 bases). Germline V CDR1 and CDR2: DFQATT, SNEGSKA (reference sequence). This CDR3 is built from 13 residues. V lost 3 bases and J lost 7, with 16 bases in between. CDR3 sequence (DNA): TGCAGTGCTAGTTCACAGGGAACGGAGGAGCAGTACTTC. Protein sequence: CSASSQGTEEQYF.

This clone was seen a single time. This rearrangement joins TRBV10-1 to TRBJ2-7; D is possibly TRBD2 (6 bases). The CDR3 is made up of 15 amino acids. The germline CDR1 and CDR2 sequences are WNHNN and SYGVQD (reference sequence). Trimming removed 2 bases at V and 2 bases at J, with 13 bases between. The CDR3 loop reads CASSEGGKNPYEQYF. For the CDR3, the DNA is TGCGCCAGCAGTGAGGGAGGGAAGAACCCCTACGAGCAGTACTTC.

This clone was counted a single time. J is TRBJ1-1 and V is TRBV27; 12 bases are shared with TRBD1. The length of the CDR3 is 15 residues. Germline V lookup: CDR1 MNHEY, CDR2 SMNVEV (reference sequence). Trimming removed 5 bases from V and 6 bases from J; junction bases left unmatched: 7. CDR3 region: CASSPGTGGAAEAFF. The CDR3, as DNA: TGTGCCAGCAGTCCCGGGACAGGGGGCGCCGCTGAAGCTTTCTTT.

This clone was seen a single time. V usage is TRBV9 and J usage is TRBJ2-3, with a weak D call TRBD2 (6 bases). V was cut by 0 bases and J by 5 bases, with 10 bases left in between. CDR3 length: 14 amino acids. Looked up from germline, CDR1 is SGDLS and CDR2 is YYNGEE. This CDR3 reads CASSVGGGGDTQYF. CDR3 sequence (DNA): TGTGCCAGCAGCGTAGGTGGGGGAGGAGATACGCAGTATTTT.

The chain employs TRBV9 and TRBJ1-1; the match to TRBD1 covers 7 bases. The germline V gene has CDR1 SGDLS and CDR2 YYNGEE. The V segment lost 0 bases and the J segment 5 bases; nucleotides outside the gene matches: 7. CDR3 length equals 15 residues. Written as DNA, the CDR3 is TGTGCCAGCAGCGTAGAAGGGGGCCCGGGTACTGAAGCTTTCTTT. It is translated as CASSVEGGPGTEAFF.

The V call is TRBV5-1, the J call TRBJ2-7; the D call may be TRBD1 or TRBD2 (6 bases each). Germline V gives CDR1 SGHRS, CDR2 YFSETQ. V lost 0 bases and J 2 bases, leaving 12 bases between the germline ends. The CDR3 has 15 amino acids. The CDR3 coding sequence is TGCGCCAGCAGCTTGGATACCGGGGGCGCCTACGAGCAGTACTTC. As protein: CASSLDTGGAYEQYF.